What follows are 18 T cell receptor beta chains derived from one specimen sequenced in a study of blood T cell repertoires in COVID-19. Generated by immunoSEQ multiplex PCR, the TCRdb table keeps only in-frame clones and is missing some. The sample lists about 200,000 clones; around 82% were seen once. The sequencing input was PBMCs or T cells enriched from blood (not recorded which). The receptor set was obtained from a woman aged 55-69 years with acute COVID-19.

CDR3 sequence reads: CASTPRPGYTGELFF. CDR3 in DNA: TGTGCCAGCACCCCCCGGCCGGGATACACCGGGGAGCTGTTTTTT. The chain is built from TRBV4-2 and TRBJ2-2, with a weak D call TRBD2 (5 bases). V was pared by 7 bases and J by 3 bases, with 15 bases between. The CDR3 totals 15 residues. CDR1 and CDR2 (germline): LGHNA, YNFKEQ.

The CDR3 DNA reads TGTGCCAGTAGTACAGGGGGTTCACCCCTCCACTTT. Amino acids: CASSTGGSPLHF. The chain joins TRBV19 to TRBJ1-6; TRBD1 aligns across 7 bases. CDR3 length: 12 residues. CDR1 is LNHDA and CDR2 is SQIVND in the germline V gene (reference sequence). The junction had 0 bases not matched to a gene; V was cut back by 4 bases and J by 9 bases.

This rearrangement joins TRBV19 to TRBJ2-3; possible D gene TRBD1, 6 bases. The CDR3 sequence is 13 residues long. V lost 6 bases, J lost 0 bases, and 7 bases lay in between. The germline CDR1 and CDR2 sequences are LNHDA and SQIVND (reference sequence). In nucleotides, the CDR3 is TGTGCCAGTAGGGGGGCTAGCACAGATACGCAGTATTTT. Protein sequence: CASRGASTDTQYF.

V and J are TRBV19 and TRBJ2-7; TRBD1 aligns across 8 bases. From germline, CDR1 is LNHDA and CDR2 SQIVND (reference sequence). The V gene end was trimmed by 1 base and the J gene end by 7 bases; junction bases not matched to a gene: 6. This CDR3 has 14 amino acids. CDR3 coding DNA: TGTGCCAGTAGTATAGGGCAGGGGGCCGGGGAGCAGTACTTC. Residues: CASSIGQGAGEQYF.

The chain recombines TRBV14 with TRBJ2-7, with a weak D call TRBD2 (5 bases). The V and J ends lost 2 bases and 2 bases respectively, with 13 bases between them. CDR1 and CDR2 from the germline V gene are SGHDN and FVKESK. This CDR3 has 15 amino acids. This chain's CDR3 is CASSQPGFSAYEQYF. CDR3 in DNA: TGTGCCAGCAGCCAACCGGGATTTAGCGCCTACGAGCAGTACTTC.

The chain recombines TRBV27 with TRBJ1-5; TRBD1 matches 9 bases. The V and J ends lost 10 bases and 1 base, in that order; junction bases with no gene match: 11. CDR1 MNHEY and CDR2 SMNVEV come from the germline V gene (reference sequence). The CDR3 length is 16 residues. CDR3 DNA: TGTGCCACCCGACAGGGGGGTTTAGGGAGCAATCAGCCCCAGCATTTT. Amino acids: CATRQGGLGSNQPQHF.

In its sample, this clone was seen a few times. The chain links TRBV5-6 to TRBJ2-1, with 9 positions matching TRBD2. The CDR3 spans 13 residues. Unmatched junction bases numbered 4, after V lost 4 bases and J lost 8 bases. Germline CDR1 is SGHDT and CDR2 is YYEEEE. The DNA for the CDR3 is TGTGCCAGCAGCGCGGGGGGGCAAGATGAGCAGTTCTTC. Translated: CASSAGGQDEQFF. Filled out from reference TRBV5-6 and TRBJ2-1, the complete variable domain reads DAGVTQSPTHLIKTRGQQVTLRCSPKSGHDTVSWYQQALGQGPQFIFQYYEEEERQRGNFPDRFSGHQFPNYSSELNVNALLLGDSALYLCASSAGGQDEQFFGPGTRLTVL.

The V call is TRBV7-2, the J call TRBJ2-2, with 11 bases identical to TRBD2. V lost 8 bases and J lost 5; bases outside the gene matches: 10. This CDR3 comprises 16 residues. Germline lookup yields CDR1 SGHTA and CDR2 FQGNSA. CDR3 sequence (DNA): TGTGCCAGCCGCGGGACTAGCGGTGGGGGGACCGGGGAGCTGTTTTTT. Protein product: CASRGTSGGGTGELFF.

The chain has TRBV19 and TRBJ2-1; 9 bases fit TRBD1. This CDR3 region has 14 residues. From germline, CDR1 is LNHDA and CDR2 SQIVND (reference sequence). Trimming took 5 bases from V and 7 from J; bases not matched to a gene: 6. In DNA form, the CDR3 reads TGTGCCAGTAGTGACAGGGGGTCCTTGAATGAGCAGTTCTTC. Protein: CASSDRGSLNEQFF.

The chain links TRBV9 to TRBJ2-7; 8 bases are a match to TRBD1. V was clipped by 3 bases and J by 0 bases; unmatched bases: 5. From germline, CDR1 is SGDLS and CDR2 YYNGEE. This CDR3 has 15 residues. The CDR3 region is CASSAGTGSSYEQYF. CDR3 coding DNA: TGTGCCAGCAGCGCCGGGACAGGTTCCTCCTACGAGCAGTACTTC.

The CDR3: CASSFLGPGANVLTF. CDR3 bases: TGTGCCAGCAGCTTCCTTGGGCCTGGGGCCAACGTCCTGACTTTC. V is TRBV7-6 and J is TRBJ2-6; D is unresolved. The CDR3 is 15 amino acids. Trimming shortened V by 3 bases and J by 2 bases, and 8 bases separated the two germline ends. Germline CDR1 and CDR2: SGHVS and FNYEAQ. Drawing the rest from reference TRBV7-6 and TRBJ2-6, the complete variable domain is GAGVSQSPRYKVTKRGQDVALRCDPISGHVSLYWYRQALGQGPEFLTYFNYEAQQDKSGLPNDRFSAERPEGSISTLTIQRTEQRDSAMYRCASSFLGPGANVLTFGAGSRLTVL.

The V call is TRBV7-2, the J call TRBJ2-3; D is unresolved. V was pared by 6 bases and J by 2 bases, with 18 bases between. CDR1 is SGHTA, CDR2 FQGNSA, per germline. This CDR3 is 16 amino acids long. The CDR3 here is CASSTSLDSYTDTQYF. As DNA, the CDR3 is TGTGCCAGCAGTACTTCTTTAGATTCGTACACAGATACGCAGTATTTT.

This clone was seen ten or more times. The chain combines TRBV6-2 or TRBV6-3 with TRBJ1-1; D perhaps matches TRBD1 (5 bases). The V gene lost 6 bases and the J gene lost 2 bases, with 7 bases spanning the gap. The CDR3 sequence is 12 residues long. Germline V gene sequence: CDR1 MNHEY, CDR2 SVGEGT. The CDR3 sequence: CASSDSNTEAFF. CDR3 bases: TGTGCCAGCAGCGACAGTAACACTGAAGCTTTCTTT.

This chain uses TRBV7-2 with TRBJ1-4, with a possible D match to TRBD1 (6 bases). CDR1 is SGHTA, CDR2 FQGNSA, per germline. There are 14 residues in the CDR3. V lost 5 bases and J lost 5, with 12 bases in between. The CDR3 protein is CASSGSGQNEKLFF. For the CDR3, the DNA is TGTGCCAGCAGCGGATCGGGACAAAATGAAAAACTGTTTTTT.

The rearrangement links TRBV14 to TRBJ2-5; TRBD1 matches 8 bases. CDR1 is SGHDN, CDR2 FVKESK, per germline. J lost 5 bases, V lost 4 bases, and 9 bases had no gene match. This CDR3 is built from 15 residues. CDR3 nucleotides: TGTGCCAGCAGCCCACTCGGACAGGGCGGGGAGACCCAGTACTTC. Its protein is CASSPLGQGGETQYF. The entire variable domain, with the rest obtained from reference TRBV14 and TRBJ2-5, is as follows: EAGVTQFPSHSVIEKGQTVTLRCDPISGHDNLYWYRRVMGKEIKFLLHFVKESKQDESGMPNNRFLAERTGGTYSTLKVQPAELEDSGVYFCASSPLGQGGETQYFGPGTRLLVL.

J is TRBJ1-5 and V is TRBV29-1; no reliable D call. Germline CDR1 SQVTM, CDR2 ANQGSEA. V was trimmed by 1 base and J by 7 bases, leaving 11 bases between them. The CDR3 extends over 13 amino acids. CDR3 coding DNA: TGCAGCGTTGAAGGACCCTCCGGGCAGCCCCAGCATTTT. Its translation: CSVEGPSGQPQHF.

This chain connects TRBV6-2 or TRBV6-3 to TRBJ1-6; tentatively, D is TRBD1 (6 bases). Trimming stripped 6 bases from V and 11 bases from J, with 14 bases between. This CDR3 spans 13 amino acids. CDR1 is MNHEY and CDR2 is SVGEGT in the germline V gene. The chain's CDR3 is CASSGDRKAPLHF. The CDR3 DNA follows: TGTGCCAGCAGCGGCGACAGGAAAGCACCCCTCCACTTT.

The chain carries TRBV7-9 and TRBJ1-4; D gene unclear. The CDR3 spans 12 residues. V lost 5 bases and J lost 7, with 8 bases in between. Germline CDR1 is SEHNR and CDR2 is FQNEAQ (reference sequence). CDR3 sequence: CASSPHSEKLFF. The CDR3 nucleotides are TGTGCCAGCAGCCCCCATAGTGAAAAACTGTTTTTT.